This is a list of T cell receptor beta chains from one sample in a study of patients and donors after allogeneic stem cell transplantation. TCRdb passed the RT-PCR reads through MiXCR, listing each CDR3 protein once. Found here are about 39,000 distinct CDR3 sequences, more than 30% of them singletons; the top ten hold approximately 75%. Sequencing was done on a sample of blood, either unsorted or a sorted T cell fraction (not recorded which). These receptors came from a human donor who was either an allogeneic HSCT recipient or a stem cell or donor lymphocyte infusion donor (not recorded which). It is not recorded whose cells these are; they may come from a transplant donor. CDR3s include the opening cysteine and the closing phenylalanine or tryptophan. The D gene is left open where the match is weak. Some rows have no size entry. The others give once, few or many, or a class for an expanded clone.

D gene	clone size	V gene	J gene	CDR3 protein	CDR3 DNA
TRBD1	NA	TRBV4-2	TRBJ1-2	CASSQEGDRDF	TGTGCCAGCAGCCAAGAAGGAGACAGGGACTTC
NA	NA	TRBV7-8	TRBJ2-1	CASSYERVREQFF	TGTGCCAGCAGCTATGAGCGGGTTCGGGAGCAGTTCTTC
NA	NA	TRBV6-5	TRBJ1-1	CASSYMPNTEAFF	TGTGCCAGCAGTTATATGCCGAACACTGAAGCTTTCTTT
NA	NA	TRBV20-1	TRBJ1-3	CSARRPSSSGNTIYF	TGCAGTGCTCGACGCCCCAGTAGCTCTGGAAACACCATATATTTT
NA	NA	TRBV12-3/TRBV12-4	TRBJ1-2	CASSLDWGGYTF	TGTGCCAGCAGTTTAGATTGGGGTGGCTACACCTTC
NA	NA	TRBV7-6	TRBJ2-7	CASSLVDGNKEQYF	TGTGCCAGCAGCTTAGTGGACGGCAATAAAGAGCAGTACTTC
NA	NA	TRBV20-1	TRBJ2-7	CSAREAGSLGEQYF	TGCAGTGCTAGAGAAGCAGGGTCCTTGGGTGAGCAGTACTTC
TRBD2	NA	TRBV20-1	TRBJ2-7	CSARDHQRGAYEQYF	TGCAGTGCTAGAGATCACCAGCGGGGAGCCTACGAGCAGTACTTC
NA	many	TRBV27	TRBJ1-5	CASSLRRGVVYGPQHF	TGTGCCAGCAGTTTACGGAGGGGGGTGGTATATGGGCCCCAGCATTTT
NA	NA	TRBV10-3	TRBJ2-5	CAISVVSQETQYF	TGTGCCATCAGTGTAGTATCGCAAGAGACCCAGTACTTC
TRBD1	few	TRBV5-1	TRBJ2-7	CASSSLPTGGLSSYEQYF	TGCGCCAGCAGCTCTCTTCCTACAGGGGGCCTTAGCTCCTACGAGCAGTACTTC
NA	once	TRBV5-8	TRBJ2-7	CASSQSLMSYEQYF	TGTGCCAGCAGCCAGTCCCTCATGAGCTACGAGCAGTACTTC